Following are 20 T cell receptor beta chains from one sample sequenced in a study of T cells in Graves' hyperthyroidism and ophthalmopathy. The CDR3 regions of TCR beta were amplified from RNA transcripts. The study used the HTBI primer set for a first-round RT-PCR of the TCR CDR3. TCRdb re-called the multiplex PCR reads with MiXCR, one entry per CDR3 protein. Of under 350,000 distinct CDR3 sequences in the sample, roughly an eighth were seen once. The sample was blood. The receptors originated from a woman aged 35 to 49 with Graves' ophthalmopathy.

This clonotype was found many times. The chain joins TRBV20-1 to TRBJ2-5; maybe TRBD2 (5 bases). CDR1 is DFQATT and CDR2 is SNEGSKA in the germline V gene (reference sequence). This CDR3 has 12 residues. The CDR3 sequence: CGTRVPRETQYF. In nucleotides, the CDR3 is TGCGGCACGCGGGTCCCGAGGGAGACCCAGTACTTC.

This clonotype has a count of ten or more. The V call is TRBV7-2, the J call TRBJ2-3; D is undetermined. Between the trimmed V and J ends, which lost 7 bases and 2 bases, there was a span of 28 bases. This CDR3 has 19 residues. Germline V CDR1 and CDR2: SGHTA, FQGNSA. The CDR3 bases are TGTGCCAGCATGCGACCCTTTGGTCAGCCTTTGGGGTACACAGATACGCAGTATTTT. Its translation: CASMRPFGQPLGYTDTQYF.

This clonotype was recorded at least ten times. The chain recombines TRBV7-9 with TRBJ2-7; D may be TRBD1 (6 bases). Looked up from germline, CDR1 is SEHNR and CDR2 is FQNEAQ (reference sequence). The length of the CDR3 is 15 residues. Trimming removed 5 bases at V and 3 bases at J, with 17 bases between. DNA for the CDR3: TGTGCCAGCAGCCCTACGACAGGACCTTACTACGAGCAGTACTTC. This gives the protein CASSPTTGPYYEQYF.

This clonotype was counted at least ten times. V gene TRBV6-1 combines with J gene TRBJ1-2, with D possibly being TRBD1 (5 bases). Germline-derived CDR1 and CDR2 are MNHNS and SASEGT. V lost 11 bases and J lost 2, with 21 bases in between. The CDR3 has 15 residues. CDR3 sequence (DNA): TGTGCCTGCACGGTGCAGGGCGCCCGGAACTATGGCTACACCTTC. This encodes CACTVQGARNYGYTF.

This clonotype appeared many times. The junction and the germline gene differ at one end; a read error may be behind it. The chain links TRBV2 to TRBJ2-3, with D tentatively TRBD2 (7 bases). This CDR3 has 14 residues. Germline CDR1 SNHLY, CDR2 FYNNEI. CDR3: CASSETTGRDTQCF. The CDR3 coding sequence is TGTGCCAGCAGTGAAACTACAGGGAGGGATACGCAGTGTTTT.

The CDR3 bases are TGTGCCAGCAGCCCAGGACAGTTCTATGGCTACACCTTC. It codes for CASSPGQFYGYTF. This rearrangement joins TRBV14 to TRBJ1-2; a possible D gene is TRBD1 (6 bases). The germline gives CDR1 SGHDN, CDR2 FVKESK. V was shortened by 4 bases and J by 4 bases, with 10 bases between the two germline ends. This CDR3 has 13 residues.

This clonotype appeared a few times. V and J are TRBV29-1 and TRBJ1-3, with a weak D call TRBD1 (5 bases). Germline CDR1 SQVTM, CDR2 ANQGSEA. Trimming cost V 1 base and J 2 bases, with 9 bases left between them. The CDR3 is made up of 14 amino acids. CDR3 in DNA: TGCAGCGTTGAAGGGCGGGGGACTGGAAACACCATATATTTT. Translated: CSVEGRGTGNTIYF.

This clonotype was counted at least ten times. The chain joins TRBV3-1 to TRBJ1-3; D is possibly TRBD1 (5 bases). The CDR3 covers 14 residues. CDR1 and CDR2 from the germline V gene are LGHDT and YNNKEL (reference sequence). V gave up 7 bases and J gave up 4 bases, with 14 bases separating them. CDR3 sequence: CASTRARRGNTIYF. DNA for the CDR3: TGTGCCAGCACCAGGGCGAGGAGGGGAAACACCATATATTTT.

This sequence joins TRBV6-1 and TRBJ1-2; D remains ambiguous. The V end was cut by 3 bases, the J end by 0 bases, with 11 bases between. Germline V gives CDR1 MNHNS, CDR2 SASEGT. The CDR3 sequence is 15 residues long. CDR3 amino acids: CASSDLVVSNYGYTF. CDR3 DNA sequence: TGTGCCAGCAGTGATCTGGTAGTATCTAACTATGGCTACACCTTC.

This clonotype was counted a few times. The chain is built from TRBV5-1 and TRBJ2-2; D is undetermined. Germline CDR1 and CDR2: SGHRS and YFSETQ. V shed 4 bases and J shed 0 bases, with 4 bases lying between them. This CDR3 region has 13 residues. DNA for the CDR3: TGCGCCAGCAGCGGAACGAACACCGGGGAGCTGTTTTTT. Translated, it gives CASSGTNTGELFF.

In its sample, this clonotype was seen many times. The chain couples TRBV6-5 to TRBJ1-3; D is uncertain. CDR1 is MNHEY and CDR2 is SVGAGI in the germline V gene. Trimming pared 2 bases from V and 5 bases from J, leaving 16 bases between. This CDR3 has 16 residues. Written as DNA, the CDR3 is TGTGCCAGCAGTTACGGGGTCGGAACAGTTAGAAACACCATATATTTT. Its protein product is CASSYGVGTVRNTIYF.

The chain joins TRBV6-4 to TRBJ1-1; the D is unclear. V gave up 2 bases and J gave up 3 bases, with 7 bases separating them. Germline V CDR1 and CDR2: MRHNA, SNTAGT. CDR3 size: 13 residues. The CDR3 DNA reads TGTGCCAGCAGTGACAAGGGCGACACTGAAGCTTTCTTT. Translated: CASSDKGDTEAFF.

This chain connects TRBV7-2 to TRBJ2-3; 13 nucleotides align to TRBD2. Per the germline V gene, CDR1 is SGHTA and CDR2 is FQGNSA. CDR3 length: 17 residues. V lost 5 bases to trimming and J lost 4 bases; unmatched junction nucleotides: 9. The DNA for the CDR3 is TGTGCCAGCAGCACAAGAAGGACTAGCGGGGGCTCAGATACGCAGTATTTT. Encoded protein: CASSTRRTSGGSDTQYF.

This clonotype was detected ten times or more. The rearrangement joins TRBV28 to TRBJ2-7; D perhaps matches TRBD2 (6 bases). This CDR3 is 14 amino acids long. Per germline, CDR1 MDHEN and CDR2 SYDVKM. The V gene lost 6 bases and the J gene lost 1 base, with 13 bases spanning the gap. The CDR3 bases are TGTGCCAGCAGGGAGGGTGCCACTTCCTACGAGCAGTACTTC. Translation gives CASREGATSYEQYF.

The chain has TRBV4-1 and TRBJ2-3, with 8 bases lining up with TRBD2. V lost 1 base and J lost 4; bases outside the gene matches: 7. This CDR3 has 16 amino acids. Germline values: CDR1 MGHRA, CDR2 YSYEKL. In nucleotides, the CDR3 is TGCGCCAGCAGCCAAGTAAGCGGGAGTACAGCAGATACGCAGTATTTT. It codes for CASSQVSGSTADTQYF.

This clonotype has just a few counts. The CDR3 sequence: CASSLSGSASDEQFF. DNA of the CDR3: TGCGCCAGCAGCTTGTCAGGTAGCGCAAGTGATGAGCAGTTCTTC. This chain connects TRBV5-1 to TRBJ2-1; tentatively, D is TRBD2 (5 bases). V was pared by 1 base and J by 8 bases, with 16 bases between. The V gene's germline CDR1 is SGHRS and CDR2 YFSETQ. This CDR3 contains 15 residues.

This clonotype was seen only a few times. This chain uses TRBV6-1 with TRBJ2-1; a weak D match, TRBD2 (6 bases). Trimming pared 1 base from V and 6 bases from J, leaving 10 bases between. Germline V gene sequence: CDR1 MNHNS, CDR2 SASEGT. The CDR3 sequence is 14 residues long. The DNA for the CDR3 is TGTGCCAGCAGTGAAGAAGCTAGCGTCAATGAGCAGTTCTTC. Amino acid sequence: CASSEEASVNEQFF.

This clonotype was seen many times. The genes are TRBV2 and TRBJ1-1; the D gene is possibly TRBD1 (5 bases). V gave up 8 bases and J gave up 4 bases, with 14 bases separating them. The CDR3 sequence is 13 residues long. Germline loops: CDR1 SNHLY, CDR2 FYNNEI. CDR3 sequence (DNA): TGTGCCAGCCGCGGGGGGGGACGCACTGAAGCTTTCTTT. Translation: CASRGGGRTEAFF. Looking up the rest from reference TRBV2 and TRBJ1-1 gives the full variable domain: EPEVTQTPSHQVTQMGQEVILRCVPISNHLYFYWYRQILGQKVEFLVSFYNNEISEKSEIFDDQFSVERPDGSNFTLKIRSTKLEDSAMYFCASRGGGRTEAFFGQGTRLTVV.

The chain has TRBV20-1 and TRBJ2-3, with D hard to call. V lost 6 bases to trimming and J lost 0 bases, with 16 bases between them. CDR3 size: 15 residues. CDR1 and CDR2 from the germline V gene are DFQATT and SNEGSKA (reference sequence). CDR3 DNA sequence: TGCAGTGCCGACACCGGACGGATTAGCACAGATACGCAGTATTTT. Translated, it gives CSADTGRISTDTQYF.

This clonotype is a singleton in its sample. Just one base apart from a much larger clone, this may be a read error. The chain joins TRBV2 to TRBJ1-1; possible D gene TRBD1, 6 bases. This CDR3 has 15 residues. Germline assignment: CDR1 SNHLY and CDR2 FYNNEI. The ends were cut back, 6 bases at V and 1 base at J, with 15 bases in the middle. The CDR3 spells CASRDGTRKNTEAFF. The CDR3, as DNA: TGTGCCAGCAGGGACGGGACAAGGAAGAACACTGAAGCTTTCTTT.